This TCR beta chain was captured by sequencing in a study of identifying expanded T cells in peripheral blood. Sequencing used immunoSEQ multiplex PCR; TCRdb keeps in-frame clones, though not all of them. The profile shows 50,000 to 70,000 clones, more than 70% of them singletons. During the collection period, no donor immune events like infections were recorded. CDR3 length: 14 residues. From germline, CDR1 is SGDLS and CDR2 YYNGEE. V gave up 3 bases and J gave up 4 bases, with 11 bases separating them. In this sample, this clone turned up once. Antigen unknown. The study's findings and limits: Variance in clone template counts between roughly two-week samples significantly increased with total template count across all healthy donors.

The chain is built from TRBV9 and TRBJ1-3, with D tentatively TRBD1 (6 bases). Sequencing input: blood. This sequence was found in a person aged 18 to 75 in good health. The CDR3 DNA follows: TGTGCCAGCAGCGCAACAGGGTTGGGAAACACCATATATTTT. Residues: CASSATGLGNTIYF. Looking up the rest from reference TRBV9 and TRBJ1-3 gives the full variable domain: DSGVTQTPKHLITATGQRVTLRCSPRSGDLSVYWYQQSLDQGLQFLIQYYNGEERAKGNILERFSAQQFPDLHSELNLSSLELGDSALYFCASSATGLGNTIYFGEGSWLTVV.